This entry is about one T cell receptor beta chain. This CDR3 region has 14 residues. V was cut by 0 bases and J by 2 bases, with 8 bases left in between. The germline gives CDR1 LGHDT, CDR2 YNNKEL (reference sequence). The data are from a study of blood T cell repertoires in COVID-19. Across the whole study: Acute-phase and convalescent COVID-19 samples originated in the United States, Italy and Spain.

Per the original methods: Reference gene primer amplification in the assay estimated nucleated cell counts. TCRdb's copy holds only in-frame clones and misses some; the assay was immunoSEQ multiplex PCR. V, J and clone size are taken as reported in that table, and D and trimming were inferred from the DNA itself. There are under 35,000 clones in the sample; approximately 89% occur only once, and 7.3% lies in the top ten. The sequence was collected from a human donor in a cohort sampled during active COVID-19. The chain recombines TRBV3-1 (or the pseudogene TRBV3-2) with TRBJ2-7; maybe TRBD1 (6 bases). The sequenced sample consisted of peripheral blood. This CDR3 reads CASSQDSGAYEQYF. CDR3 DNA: TGTGCCAGCAGCCAAGACTCAGGGGCCTACGAGCAGTACTTC.